This TCR beta chain was found in a study of blood T cell repertoires in COVID-19. Germline V CDR1 and CDR2: PRHDT, FYEKMQ (reference sequence). The V end was cut by 2 bases, the J end by 3 bases, with 4 bases between. The CDR3 contains 13 residues. The cohort comprised adults aged roughly 18 to 95 years residing in approximately 25 US areas. People in the exposed group encountered a COVID-19 case within 2 weeks before entering the study. Assay used: immunoSEQ multiplex PCR; TCRdb lists only in-frame clones, some missing. The table lists around 250,000 clones, approximately 90% of them singletons. The specimen was PBMCs or T cells enriched from blood (not recorded which). The rearrangement joins TRBV13 to TRBJ1-4; D not resolved. The sequence derives from a man aged 40-49 years who had been exposed to COVID-19. The chain's CDR3 is CASSLSSNEKLFF. In DNA, the CDR3 is TGTGCCAGCAGCTTATCTTCTAATGAAAAACTGTTTTTT.